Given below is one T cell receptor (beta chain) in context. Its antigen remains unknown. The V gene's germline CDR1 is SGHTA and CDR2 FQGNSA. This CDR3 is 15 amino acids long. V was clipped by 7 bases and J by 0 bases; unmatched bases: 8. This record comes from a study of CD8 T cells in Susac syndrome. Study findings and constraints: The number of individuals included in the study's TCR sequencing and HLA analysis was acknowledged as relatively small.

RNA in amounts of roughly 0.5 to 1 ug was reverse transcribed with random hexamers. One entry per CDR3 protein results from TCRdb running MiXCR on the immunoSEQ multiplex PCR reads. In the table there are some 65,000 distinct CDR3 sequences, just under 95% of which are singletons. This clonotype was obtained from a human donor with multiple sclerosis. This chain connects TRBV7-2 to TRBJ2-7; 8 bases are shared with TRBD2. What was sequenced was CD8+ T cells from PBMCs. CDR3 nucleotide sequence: TGTGCCAGCAAACGAGCGGGGGAGAGCTCCTACGAGCAGTACTTC. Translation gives CASKRAGESSYEQYF.